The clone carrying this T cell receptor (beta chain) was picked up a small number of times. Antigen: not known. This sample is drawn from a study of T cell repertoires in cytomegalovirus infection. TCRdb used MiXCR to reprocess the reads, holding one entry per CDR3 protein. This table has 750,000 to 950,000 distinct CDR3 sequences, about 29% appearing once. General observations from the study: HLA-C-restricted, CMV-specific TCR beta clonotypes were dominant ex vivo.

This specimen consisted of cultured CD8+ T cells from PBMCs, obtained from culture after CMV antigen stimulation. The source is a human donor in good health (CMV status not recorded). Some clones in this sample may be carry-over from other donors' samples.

CDR3 coding DNA: TGTGCCAGTAGTATAGACATTTTGGGATACAATGAGCAGTTCTTC. Amino acid sequence: CASSIDILGYNEQFF. The chain joins TRBV19 to TRBJ2-1; D gene ambiguous. This CDR3 comprises 15 residues. Germline V gene lookup returns CDR1 LNHDA and CDR2 SQIVND (reference sequence). Trimming left V 0 bases short and J 4 bases short, with 10 bases between.